This T cell receptor (beta chain) appears in the sequencing data of a study of blood T cell repertoires in COVID-19. Original processing notes: How many nucleated cells were present was estimated from reference gene primer amplification. Assay: immunoSEQ multiplex PCR; the TCRdb copy retains only in-frame clones and omits some. V, J and clone size derive from that table, while D and trimming were established from the DNA sequence. This sample has 87,000 or so clones, with roughly 87% found just once. The V end lost 6 bases, the J end lost 7 bases, and 12 bases lay between the germline ends. CDR1 and CDR2 (germline): MDHEN, SYDVKM. The CDR3 loop spans 13 amino acids.

The sequencing sample was made of peripheral blood. The rearrangement links TRBV28 to TRBJ2-2, with a possible D match to TRBD2 (7 bases). The sequence was collected from a man between 18 and 35 years old with COVID-19, enrolled during active disease. CDR3 DNA sequence: TGTGCCAGCAGACAAGGGGGGGTCGGGGAGCTGTTTTTT. Translation: CASRQGGVGELFF.